This T cell receptor (beta chain) derives from a study of cytomegalovirus exposure and HLA in healthy donors. This CDR3 comprises 13 residues. The V and J ends lost 5 bases and 2 bases, in that order; junction bases with no gene match: 3. Germline CDR1 LGHNA, CDR2 YNFKEQ. PCR employed 60 Vbeta and 13 Jbeta primers. Clones were read by immunoSEQ multiplex PCR, and TCRdb kept only the in-frame ones, dropping some. This sample carries about 120,000 clones, roughly 60% of them seen once, and the ten largest clones take about 9.1%. The genes are TRBV4-2 and TRBJ2-7; 7 nucleotides line up with TRBD2. Sequencing used PBMCs. This TCR derives from a man aged 35-49 years in good health and CMV-seropositive. Here the CDR3 reads CASSSTSPYEQYF. In DNA form, the CDR3 reads TGTGCCAGCAGCTCGACTAGCCCCTACGAGCAGTACTTC.